This is a list of T cell receptor beta chains from one sample in a study of tumor and adjacent non-tumor tissue in lung cancer. TCRdb re-analysed the multiplex PCR reads in MiXCR, keeping a single row per CDR3 protein. Among 65,000 to 95,000 distinct CDR3 sequences listed, about two thirds were seen once. The sample was lung tumor tissue. Receptors originate from a woman aged 70-85 years with non-small cell lung cancer. CDR3s leave out the opening cysteine and the closing phenylalanine or tryptophan. The order of the fields is D gene, J gene, V gene, clone size, CDR3 protein. D genes are given only for firm matches. Rows give clone size only sometimes, using once, few, many, or a class for an expanded clone.

TRBD2	TRBJ2-2	TRBV10-3	once	VIRKGQAGGPGSGELF
-	TRBJ2-3	TRBV28	-	ASSLGGTTDAQY
-	TRBJ2-1	TRBV20-1	many	SAISLRGDNEQF
TRBD2	TRBJ2-1	TRBV4-1	-	ASSRDPGSSGTTYNEQF
-	TRBJ1-1	TRBV5-4	many	ASSLDRADTEAF
TRBD1	TRBJ2-7	TRBV11-1	-	ASRRTGGYELY
-	TRBJ1-5	TRBV10-2	-	ASCQQCNQPQH
-	TRBJ2-1	TRBV23-1	-	ASSPYSYNEQF
TRBD1	TRBJ1-1	TRBV5-1	-	ASSVGTGDTEPF
-	TRBJ2-7	TRBV29-1	-	IVRDWDSYEQY
-	TRBJ2-2	TRBV20-1	few	SAGTANTGALF
-	TRBJ1-4	TRBV10-3	-	AISESGRGYEKLF
-	TRBJ1-2	TRBV6-1	-	ASYRETNYGYA
-	TRBJ1-3	TRBV11-2	many	ASSYPAGNTIY
TRBD1	TRBJ2-7	TRBV28	few	AIKEGGFYEQY
-	TRBJ1-5	TRBV28	-	VSSFSEAVSNQPQH
-	TRBJ1-5	TRBV7-8	-	TSSSFGATNQPQH
-	TRBJ2-1	TRBV14	many	ASSQVHPGNEQF
-	TRBJ2-5	TRBV6-1	many	ASKDLQETQY
TRBD2	TRBJ2-1	TRBV28	-	ASCPPMGGGTNEQF
TRBD2	TRBJ2-7	TRBV20-1	many	SASPPGTSGGSYEQY
-	TRBJ2-3	TRBV6-5	few	ASSYSFMSTDTQY
TRBD1	TRBJ2-2	TRBV7-8	-	ASQGQGNTGVLF
TRBD1	TRBJ1-5	TRBV6-5	-	ARMPTGRNQPQH
-	TRBJ2-1	TRBV11-3	-	ASSPRWDNEQF
-	TRBJ1-3	TRBV5-5	-	ASNFSGNTIY
-	TRBJ1-6	TRBV29-1	-	NVATGQNSPLH
TRBD1	TRBJ2-1	TRBV15	-	ASSRGQGAGQGTYSEQF
-	TRBJ2-7	TRBV30	-	AWTTGDYKQY
-	TRBJ2-3	TRBV12-3/TRBV12-4	many	ASSLASGVGDTQY
TRBD1	TRBJ1-2	TRBV4-1	-	ASRQAGTGVYDYT
TRBD2	TRBJ2-1	TRBV29-1	-	CANRAGTFNEQF
-	TRBJ2-1	TRBV6-6	-	VSRHDRLTLYNEQF
TRBD1	TRBJ1-1	TRBV12-3/TRBV12-4	-	ASSDTGTGNTEAF
-	TRBJ2-7	TRBV5-1	-	ASSPTTATYEQY
TRBD2	TRBJ2-1	TRBV11-1	-	ASNSEGGPYEQF
-	TRBJ2-3	TRBV29-1	-	NVARETGPDTQY
TRBD1	TRBJ1-4	TRBV29-1	-	RVGTGGTNEKLF
TRBD1	TRBJ1-2	TRBV6-1	-	AGRATGVFGYT
-	TRBJ2-7	TRBV5-1	-	ASSTTTPASIGYEQY
TRBD1	TRBJ1-2	TRBV9	-	ASSAGGLSGYDYT
-	TRBJ2-3	TRBV6-5	-	ASSHDLAITDTQY
-	TRBJ2-1	TRBV11-1	-	ASSLSTSGSRYEQF
TRBD2	TRBJ2-3	TRBV29-1	-	SVYSGTSGSGDGFSTQY
-	TRBJ2-7	TRBV11-2	-	ASSLVSGPSGEQY
-	TRBJ2-7	TRBV5-1	many	ASSYTGSYEQY
-	TRBJ2-7	TRBV5-6	-	ASSQTNAYSYEQY